The TCR beta chain described here comes from a study of shared clonotypes between healthy human individuals. At the level of the study: The composition of the donors was a couple of women and a few men aged 18 to 49. Overall study findings and caveats: Rarefaction revealed incomplete sorted-subset sequencing despite large depth. Naive subsets generally exceeded memory subsets in estimated richness.

As regards this clone: The antigen is undetermined.

Genomic DNA belonging to each subset was distributed in equal measure over several immunoSEQ plates. Assay: immunoSEQ multiplex PCR; the TCRdb copy retains only in-frame clones and omits some. This sample yields about 2.3 million clones, of which 85% to 95% are seen a single time; about 0.36% belongs to the top ten. J lost 7 bases, V lost 0 bases, and 1 base had no gene match. The CDR3 is 15 amino acids. Germline CDR1 is ENHRY and CDR2 is SYGVKD. The sample consisted of naive CD4+ T cells from PBMCs. The subset here: CD45RA+ positively selected. This clonotype originated in a man aged 18 to 29 in good health. Some clones in this sample may be carry-over from other donors' samples. The chain is built from TRBV10-3 and TRBJ2-4; 12 nucleotides line up with TRBD1. The CDR3 region has the DNA TGTGCCATCAGTGAGTCGGGGACAGGGGGCAACATTCAGTACTTC. This codes for CAISESGTGGNIQYF.